These 15 T cell receptor beta chains were all obtained from the same sample, sequenced in a study of CD8+CD57+ T cells in acquired aplastic anemia. TCR beta VDJ and CDR3 were profiled, and genomic DNA was the template. MiXCR was run by TCRdb on the reads, yielding one entry per CDR3 protein. The sample consists of over 250,000 distinct CDR3 sequences, about three fifths of them appearing once. CD8+CD57+ cell expansion, shown by flow cytometry, had occurred in the patients selected for sequencing. Sequencing input: sorted CD4+, CD8+, or CD8+CD57+ T cells (not recorded which) from PBMCs. The receptors shown here come from a human donor with aplastic anemia.

V and J are TRBV7-9 and TRBJ2-3; 10 nucleotides match TRBD2. The length of the CDR3 is 16 residues. Germline V gene sequence: CDR1 SEHNR, CDR2 FQNEAQ (reference sequence). J was trimmed by 3 bases and V by 1 base; bases with no gene match: 4. The CDR3 loop is CASSLVIAGGTDTQYF. CDR3 coding DNA: TGTGCCAGCAGCTTAGTTATAGCGGGGGGTACAGATACGCAGTATTTT.

There are many counts of this clonotype. The V and J genes are TRBV7-9 and TRBJ1-4, with 9 bases that match TRBD1. Trimming took 4 bases from V and 7 from J; bases not matched to a gene: 7. Germline values: CDR1 SEHNR, CDR2 FQNEAQ (reference sequence). The length of the CDR3 is 15 residues. In DNA, the CDR3 is TGTGCCAGCAGCTCCCAGACAGGGGGACTTGAAAAACTGTTTTTT. It is translated as CASSSQTGGLEKLFF.

This rearrangement joins TRBV12-3 or TRBV12-4 to TRBJ1-6; the D is unclear. The CDR3 sequence is 12 residues long. The V and J ends lost 0 bases and 12 bases respectively, with 6 bases between them. CDR3 sequence reads: CASSLAEVPLHF. CDR3 nucleotide sequence: TGTGCCAGCAGTTTAGCTGAGGTACCCCTCCACTTT.

This clonotype was seen at least ten times. J is TRBJ1-6 and V is TRBV7-6; 8 nucleotides match TRBD1. The CDR3 has 15 residues. Germline V lookup: CDR1 SGHVS, CDR2 FNYEAQ. The junction had 6 bases not matched to a gene; V was cut back by 4 bases and J by 7 bases. This CDR3 is CASSSSGQGNSPLHF. Here the CDR3 DNA reads TGTGCCAGCAGCTCCTCCGGACAGGGAAATTCACCCCTCCACTTT.

Note on this clonotype: A much larger clone lies one base from this, so it may be a read error. The chain links TRBV3-1 to TRBJ2-7; D not certain. The CDR3 length is 13 residues. Germline loops: CDR1 LGHDT, CDR2 YNNKEL (reference sequence). CDR3 loop: CASSPTPASERYF. CDR3 coding DNA: TGTGCCAGCAGCCCTACACCGGCATCCGAGCGGTACTTC.

V usage is TRBV7-3 and J usage is TRBJ2-1; D perhaps matches TRBD2 (6 bases). CDR3 length: 13 residues. Germline V gives CDR1 SGHTA, CDR2 FQGTGA. Trimming shortened V by 1 base and J by 8 bases, and 9 bases separated the two germline ends. CDR3 DNA: TGTGCCAGCAGCTTAAACGGGGGATATGAGCAGTTCTTC. It encodes CASSLNGGYEQFF.

This clonotype turned up a few times. The chain joins TRBV7-6 to TRBJ2-7; 9 bases match TRBD1. Germline lookup yields CDR1 SGHVS and CDR2 FNYEAQ. The CDR3 covers 14 residues. V trimming: 5 bases; J trimming: 1 base; junction bases outside the gene matches: 3. In DNA, the CDR3 is TGTGCCAGCAGCGGGGGGACAGGGTCCTACGAGCAGTACTTC. Its translation: CASSGGTGSYEQYF.

V usage is TRBV5-8 and J usage is TRBJ2-5; D is unresolved. CDR3 length: 13 amino acids. The V gene lost 5 bases and the J gene lost 0 bases, with 8 bases spanning the gap. Germline loops: CDR1 SGHTS, CDR2 YDEGEE. The CDR3 DNA sequence: TGTGCCAGCAGTCGGGCCTACCAAGAGACCCAGTACTTC. Amino acid sequence: CASSRAYQETQYF.

The V gene is TRBV29-1, the J gene TRBJ1-2; 9 nucleotides match TRBD1. Germline CDR1 reads SQVTM; CDR2 reads ANQGSEA. The CDR3 sequence is 13 residues long. J was trimmed by 8 bases and V by 6 bases; bases with no gene match: 10. In nucleotides, the CDR3 is TGCAGCGTCATGAGAACAGGGGGCGCAGGCTACACCTTC. This translates into CSVMRTGGAGYTF.

Turning to this clonotype: The junction does not match germline at one end; this may be a read error. The chain couples TRBV7-9 to TRBJ2-2; D might be TRBD1 (6 bases). The CDR3 covers 18 residues. CDR1 is SEHNR and CDR2 is FQNEAQ in the germline V gene (reference sequence). The CDR3 protein is CASSQDGAWDNVAGELFF. CDR3 DNA: TGCGCCAGCAGCCAAGACGGGGCGTGGGACAACGTGGCAGGGGAGCTGTTTTTT.

This clonotype came up many times. The chain combines TRBV6-6 with TRBJ2-7, with a weak D call TRBD2 (5 bases). V lost 2 bases and J 4 bases, leaving 12 bases between the germline ends. Germline V CDR1 and CDR2: MNHNY, SVGAGI (reference sequence). This CDR3 is 14 amino acids long. The CDR3 region is CASSYRGLSYEQYF. The CDR3 DNA sequence: TGTGCCAGCAGTTACAGAGGGCTAAGTTACGAGCAGTACTTC.

The chain joins TRBV24-1 to TRBJ2-3, with 8 bases aligning to TRBD2. Germline loops: CDR1 KGHDR, CDR2 SFDVKD. The trim removed 3 bases at V and 5 bases at J, leaving 6 bases unmatched. The CDR3 runs 15 residues. As DNA, the CDR3 is TGTGCCACCAGTGATCAGCGGGAGCTGGGAGATACGCAGTATTTT. This sequence encodes CATSDQRELGDTQYF.

This clonotype was detected many times. J is TRBJ2-3 and V is TRBV5-1, with a possible D match to TRBD2 (5 bases). V shed 0 bases and J shed 4 bases, with 9 bases lying between them. The CDR3 runs to 14 residues. Germline CDR1 and CDR2: SGHRS and YFSETQ. CDR3 nucleotides: TGCGCCAGCAGCTTGGGCCCACTAGCAGATACGCAGTATTTT. It yields the protein CASSLGPLADTQYF.

Concerning this clonotype: The conserved phenylalanine or tryptophan normally closing the CDR3 is absent here, so this likely arose from a read error. It is unclear where the CDR3 begins or ends on the DNA, so no DNA is shown, and the CDR3 is as TCRdb lists it. V and J are TRBV5-1 and TRBJ1-1. The CDR3 comprises 9 residues, both ends counted. Germline assignment: CDR1 SGHRS and CDR2 YFSETQ. CDR3 amino acids: CASSSVSLG.

In its sample, this clonotype was seen a few times. This chain joins TRBV7-2 and TRBJ2-1; 7 bases are shared with TRBD2. CDR1 SGHTA and CDR2 FQGNSA come from the germline V gene. This CDR3 has 13 amino acids. Losses at the gene ends were 11 bases for V and 6 bases for J; bases not matched to a gene: 10. CDR3 sequence reads: CASLAATFNEQFF. CDR3 bases: TGTGCCTCCCTAGCGGCGACCTTCAATGAGCAGTTCTTC.